These 26 T cell receptor beta chains came from one sample sequenced in a study of cytomegalovirus exposure and HLA in healthy donors. Repertoires were generated with immunoSEQ multiplex PCR, while TCRdb's copy carries only in-frame clones and drops some. The table has some 140,000 clones, roughly 86% seen once. The sample taken for sequencing was PBMCs. These receptors originate from a woman under 40 in good health and CMV-seronegative.

The CDR3 protein is CASSVMGDRLETQYF. CDR3 nucleotide sequence: TGTGCCAGCAGCGTAATGGGGGACAGGCTGGAGACCCAGTACTTC. V gene TRBV9 combines with J gene TRBJ2-5; 8 bases map to TRBD1. The CDR3 totals 15 residues. Unmatched junction bases numbered 7, after V lost 1 base and J lost 5 bases. Germline V lookup: CDR1 SGDLS, CDR2 YYNGEE.

The J gene is TRBJ1-2, the V gene TRBV5-4, with a tentative D call TRBD1 (6 bases). The V end lost 3 bases, the J end lost 5 bases, and 17 bases lay between the germline ends. The CDR3 covers 15 residues. The germline V gene encodes CDR1 SGHNT and CDR2 YYREEE (reference sequence). CDR3 DNA sequence: TGTGCCAGCAGCTCCTCGGGACACGGAATTTATGGCTACACCTTC. Translated: CASSSSGHGIYGYTF.

The chain joins TRBV7-2 to TRBJ2-3; 10 bases agree with TRBD1. The CDR3 contains 16 residues. From germline, CDR1 is SGHTA and CDR2 FQGNSA. V lost 5 bases, J lost 3 bases, and 8 bases stayed unmatched. As DNA, the CDR3 is TGTGCCAGCAGCCTCGGGTGGGGACAGGGGACAGATACGCAGTATTTT. This codes for CASSLGWGQGTDTQYF.

The gene calls are TRBV28 and TRBJ2-7, with 10 bases aligning to TRBD1. Losses at the gene ends were 7 bases for V and 7 bases for J; bases not matched to a gene: 13. This CDR3 has 15 amino acids. Germline V gives CDR1 MDHEN, CDR2 SYDVKM. The CDR3 is CASTPYQGQGIEQYF. The CDR3, as DNA: TGTGCCAGCACCCCTTACCAGGGACAGGGGATAGAGCAGTACTTC. The full variable domain, with the rest looked up from reference TRBV28 and TRBJ2-7, is DVKVTQSSRYLVKRTGEKVFLECVQDMDHENMFWYRQDPGLGLRLIYFSYDVKMKEKGDIPEGYSVSREKKERFSLILESASTNQTSMYLCASTPYQGQGIEQYFGPGTRLTVT.

This clone was seen a handful of times. This chain connects TRBV14 to TRBJ2-7; the D is unclear. From germline, CDR1 is SGHDN and CDR2 FVKESK. V dropped 1 base and J dropped 0 bases, with 10 bases sitting between them. The CDR3 totals 15 residues. CDR3 in amino acids: CASSQAQVGSYEQYF. The CDR3 nucleotides read TGTGCCAGCAGCCAAGCCCAGGTAGGCTCCTACGAGCAGTACTTC.

This clone was seen only a few times. The V and J genes are TRBV5-4 and TRBJ1-2, with 7 positions matching TRBD1. Germline values: CDR1 SGHNT, CDR2 YYREEE (reference sequence). J was trimmed by 4 bases and V by 4 bases; bases with no gene match: 10. CDR3 length: 15 amino acids. CDR3: CASSTDTGAAYGYTF. The CDR3 coding sequence is TGTGCCAGCAGCACAGATACAGGGGCGGCCTATGGCTACACCTTC.

The genes are TRBV20-1 and TRBJ1-2; no reliable D call. Germline CDR1 reads DFQATT; CDR2 reads SNEGSKA (reference sequence). With 5 bases removed from V and 7 bases from J, the gap between germline ends came to 11 bases. This CDR3 region has 11 residues. The CDR3 sequence: CSAPGSGGYTF. In DNA form, the CDR3 reads TGCAGTGCTCCAGGCTCTGGTGGCTACACCTTC.

This clone has a count of ten or more. V is TRBV5-1 and J is TRBJ1-4; 11 bases agree with TRBD1. The germline gives CDR1 SGHRS, CDR2 YFSETQ. V lost 6 bases, J lost 0 bases, and 1 base stayed unmatched. The CDR3 loop spans 15 amino acids. The CDR3 region is CASKGQGATNEKLFF. Here the CDR3 DNA reads TGCGCCAGCAAGGGACAGGGGGCAACTAATGAAAAACTGTTTTTT.

The rearrangement joins TRBV28 to TRBJ2-7; TRBD1 agrees at 10 bases. The CDR3 is made up of 14 amino acids. The germline gives CDR1 MDHEN, CDR2 SYDVKM. V gave up 6 bases and J gave up 5 bases; unmatched junction bases: 7. The CDR3 protein is CASSPMTGGDEQYF. For the CDR3, the DNA is TGTGCCAGCAGCCCTATGACAGGGGGCGACGAGCAGTACTTC.

This chain uses TRBV19 with TRBJ1-5; 10 bases are a match to TRBD1. CDR1 and CDR2 from the germline V gene are LNHDA and SQIVND (reference sequence). CDR3 size: 15 residues. The ends lost 0 bases at V and 7 bases at J; junction bases unmatched: 3. The CDR3 DNA sequence: TGTGCCAGTAGTATAGACGGACAGGGGGGACAGCCCCAGCATTTT. Translating it yields CASSIDGQGGQPQHF.

This clone was detected only once. This chain connects TRBV7-6 to TRBJ1-4; 7 nucleotides agree with TRBD1. There are 17 residues in the CDR3. The V gene's germline CDR1 is SGHVS and CDR2 FNYEAQ. After removal of 2 bases from V and 3 bases from J, the junction contained 9 bases not matched to a gene. In nucleotides, the CDR3 is TGTGCCAGCAGCTTAACCTGGGGGACAGACCCTAATGAAAAACTGTTTTTT. As protein: CASSLTWGTDPNEKLFF.

The J gene is TRBJ2-3, the V gene TRBV4-3; 8 positions match TRBD2. The trim removed 3 bases at V and 0 bases at J, leaving 8 bases unmatched. CDR1 is LGHNA, CDR2 YSLEER, per germline. The CDR3 runs to 17 residues. The CDR3 DNA reads as TGCGCCAGCAGCCAGCAACGCACGGGGGGGAGCACAGATACGCAGTATTTT. Translation gives CASSQQRTGGSTDTQYF.

The chain has TRBV5-1 and TRBJ2-7; D possibly corresponds to TRBD1 (6 bases). V was trimmed by 2 bases and J by 1 base, leaving 10 bases between them. This CDR3 is 14 amino acids long. CDR1 and CDR2 (germline): SGHRS, YFSETQ. CDR3 protein: CASSFTGQSYEQYF. The CDR3 nucleotides read TGCGCCAGCAGCTTTACGGGACAATCCTACGAGCAGTACTTC. The complete variable domain, with remaining parts taken from reference TRBV5-1 and TRBJ2-7, reads KAGVTQTPRYLIKTRGQQVTLSCSPISGHRSVSWYQQTPGQGLQFLFEYFSETQRNKGNFPGRFSGRQFSNSRSEMNVSTLELGDSALYLCASSFTGQSYEQYFGPGTRLTVT.

This chain uses TRBV19 with TRBJ1-2, with D possibly matching TRBD1 (6 bases). The CDR3 is 15 amino acids. V lost 1 base to trimming and J lost 3 bases, with 12 bases between them. Germline CDR1 LNHDA, CDR2 SQIVND (reference sequence). The CDR3 DNA is TGTGCCAGTAGTATAGTAGGCAGGGGCCACTATGGCTACACCTTC. This gives the protein CASSIVGRGHYGYTF.

The gene calls are TRBV20-1 and TRBJ1-2; a possible D gene is TRBD1 (6 bases). This CDR3 has 10 residues. Trimming took off 7 bases at V and 7 bases at J, with 10 bases between the two ends. The germline CDR1 and CDR2 sequences are DFQATT and SNEGSKA (reference sequence). The CDR3 bases are TGCAGTGTCCAGGGGATTGGCTACACCTTC. Protein sequence: CSVQGIGYTF.

V and J are TRBV28 and TRBJ1-1; TRBD1 agrees at 9 bases. Germline V lookup: CDR1 MDHEN, CDR2 SYDVKM. V was clipped by 2 bases and J by 6 bases; unmatched bases: 10. There are 16 residues in the CDR3. The CDR3 nucleotides read TGTGCCAGCAGTTTAATCCAAGGGACAGGGATCCCTGAAGCTTTCTTT. This gives the protein CASSLIQGTGIPEAFF.

The gene calls are TRBV10-2 and TRBJ2-2, with 10 bases aligning to TRBD1. CDR1 is WSHSY and CDR2 is SAAADI in the germline V gene. The CDR3 spans 14 residues. V was pared by 7 bases and J by 4 bases, with 3 bases of the junction left unmatched. The CDR3 region is CASTGQGSTGELFF. The CDR3 DNA follows: TGCGCCAGCACGGGACAGGGGTCCACCGGGGAGCTGTTTTTT.

This chain joins TRBV5-3 and TRBJ1-4; D remains unclear. TRBV5-3 has ORF status, its function being uncertain. The CDR3 length is 13 residues. V lost 10 bases, J lost 2 bases, and 12 bases lay in between. For the CDR3, the DNA is TGTGCCGGCCGCGGGGTGACTAATGAAAAACTGTTTTTT. The encoded protein is CAGRGVTNEKLFF.

This clone showed up just once. At the DNA level, this CDR3 is encoded by other sequences in the same sample as well. The chain uses TRBV6-5 and TRBJ2-7, with TRBD1 as a possible D gene (5 bases). Germline-derived CDR1 and CDR2 are MNHEY and SVGAGI. With 2 bases removed from V and 2 bases from J, the gap between germline ends came to 7 bases. The CDR3 spans 13 residues. CDR3 in amino acids: CASSYGRAYEQYF. The CDR3 DNA sequence: TGTGCCAGCAGTTACGGCAGGGCCTACGAGCAGTACTTC.

The chain combines TRBV11-2 with TRBJ2-2; weak D call: TRBD2 (5 bases). CDR1 is SGHAT, CDR2 FQNNGV, per germline. V lost 6 bases and J lost 5, with 19 bases in between. The CDR3 length is 16 residues. The CDR3 bases are TGTGCCAGCAGAATCAAACTCTCCCCGGGAACCGGGGAGCTGTTTTTT. Amino acids: CASRIKLSPGTGELFF.

The chain uses TRBV19 and TRBJ2-3; D might be TRBD2 (5 bases). The CDR3 loop spans 16 amino acids. The V end lost 6 bases, the J end lost 2 bases, and 18 bases lay between the germline ends. CDR1 LNHDA and CDR2 SQIVND come from the germline V gene (reference sequence). In nucleotides, the CDR3 is TGTGCCAGTAGCCCGAGGGCGGGCAGCTACACAGATACGCAGTATTTT. Translating gives CASSPRAGSYTDTQYF.

This chain links TRBV5-1 with TRBJ2-1; a weak D match, TRBD1 (5 bases). V dropped 5 bases and J dropped 4 bases, with 19 bases sitting between them. The CDR3 is made up of 16 amino acids. Per the germline V gene, CDR1 is SGHRS and CDR2 is YFSETQ. The CDR3 DNA reads as TGCGCCAGCAGGGCAGGGTCTAATTTGGGGTACAATGAGCAGTTCTTC. This codes for CASRAGSNLGYNEQFF.

The chain is built from TRBV27 and TRBJ2-2; 10 bases are a match to TRBD2. Trimming removed 8 bases from V and 2 bases from J; junction bases left unmatched: 8. This CDR3 has 16 residues. Germline V gives CDR1 MNHEY, CDR2 SMNVEV (reference sequence). For the CDR3, the DNA is TGTGCCAGCTCCGCGACTAGCGGGTTCAACACCGGGGAGCTGTTTTTT. This encodes CASSATSGFNTGELFF.

The CDR3 loop reads CASAGTGASGANVLTF. Here the CDR3 DNA reads TGTGCCAGCGCCGGGACAGGGGCCTCTGGGGCCAACGTCCTGACTTTC. The J gene is TRBJ2-6, the V gene TRBV18; 10 positions match TRBD1. CDR1 is KGHSH and CDR2 is LQKENI in the germline V gene. The CDR3 runs to 16 residues. V gave up 8 bases and J gave up 0 bases; unmatched junction bases: 4.

The chain is built from TRBV5-4 and TRBJ1-1; 8 nucleotides match TRBD1. The germline V gene has CDR1 SGHNT and CDR2 YYREEE (reference sequence). The CDR3 is 16 amino acids. V dropped 4 bases and J dropped 1; count of bases not matched to a gene: 9. In nucleotides, the CDR3 is TGTGCCAGCAGCAACATAAGACAGGGGTCGAACACTGAAGCTTTCTTT. Protein: CASSNIRQGSNTEAFF.

This rearrangement joins TRBV18 to TRBJ2-2; D remains unclear. V gave up 0 bases and J gave up 0 bases, with 5 bases separating them. Germline-derived CDR1 and CDR2 are KGHSH and LQKENI. This CDR3 contains 15 residues. The CDR3 reads CASSPPSTNTGELFF. For the CDR3, the DNA is TGTGCCAGCTCACCACCGTCAACGAACACCGGGGAGCTGTTTTTT. Based on the CDR3 plus reference TRBV18 and TRBJ2-2, the full variable domain is NAGVMQNPRHLVRRRGQEARLRCSPMKGHSHVYWYRQLPEEGLKFMVYLQKENIIDESGMPKERFSAEFPKEGPSILRIQQVVRGDSAAYFCASSPPSTNTGELFFGEGSRLTVL.